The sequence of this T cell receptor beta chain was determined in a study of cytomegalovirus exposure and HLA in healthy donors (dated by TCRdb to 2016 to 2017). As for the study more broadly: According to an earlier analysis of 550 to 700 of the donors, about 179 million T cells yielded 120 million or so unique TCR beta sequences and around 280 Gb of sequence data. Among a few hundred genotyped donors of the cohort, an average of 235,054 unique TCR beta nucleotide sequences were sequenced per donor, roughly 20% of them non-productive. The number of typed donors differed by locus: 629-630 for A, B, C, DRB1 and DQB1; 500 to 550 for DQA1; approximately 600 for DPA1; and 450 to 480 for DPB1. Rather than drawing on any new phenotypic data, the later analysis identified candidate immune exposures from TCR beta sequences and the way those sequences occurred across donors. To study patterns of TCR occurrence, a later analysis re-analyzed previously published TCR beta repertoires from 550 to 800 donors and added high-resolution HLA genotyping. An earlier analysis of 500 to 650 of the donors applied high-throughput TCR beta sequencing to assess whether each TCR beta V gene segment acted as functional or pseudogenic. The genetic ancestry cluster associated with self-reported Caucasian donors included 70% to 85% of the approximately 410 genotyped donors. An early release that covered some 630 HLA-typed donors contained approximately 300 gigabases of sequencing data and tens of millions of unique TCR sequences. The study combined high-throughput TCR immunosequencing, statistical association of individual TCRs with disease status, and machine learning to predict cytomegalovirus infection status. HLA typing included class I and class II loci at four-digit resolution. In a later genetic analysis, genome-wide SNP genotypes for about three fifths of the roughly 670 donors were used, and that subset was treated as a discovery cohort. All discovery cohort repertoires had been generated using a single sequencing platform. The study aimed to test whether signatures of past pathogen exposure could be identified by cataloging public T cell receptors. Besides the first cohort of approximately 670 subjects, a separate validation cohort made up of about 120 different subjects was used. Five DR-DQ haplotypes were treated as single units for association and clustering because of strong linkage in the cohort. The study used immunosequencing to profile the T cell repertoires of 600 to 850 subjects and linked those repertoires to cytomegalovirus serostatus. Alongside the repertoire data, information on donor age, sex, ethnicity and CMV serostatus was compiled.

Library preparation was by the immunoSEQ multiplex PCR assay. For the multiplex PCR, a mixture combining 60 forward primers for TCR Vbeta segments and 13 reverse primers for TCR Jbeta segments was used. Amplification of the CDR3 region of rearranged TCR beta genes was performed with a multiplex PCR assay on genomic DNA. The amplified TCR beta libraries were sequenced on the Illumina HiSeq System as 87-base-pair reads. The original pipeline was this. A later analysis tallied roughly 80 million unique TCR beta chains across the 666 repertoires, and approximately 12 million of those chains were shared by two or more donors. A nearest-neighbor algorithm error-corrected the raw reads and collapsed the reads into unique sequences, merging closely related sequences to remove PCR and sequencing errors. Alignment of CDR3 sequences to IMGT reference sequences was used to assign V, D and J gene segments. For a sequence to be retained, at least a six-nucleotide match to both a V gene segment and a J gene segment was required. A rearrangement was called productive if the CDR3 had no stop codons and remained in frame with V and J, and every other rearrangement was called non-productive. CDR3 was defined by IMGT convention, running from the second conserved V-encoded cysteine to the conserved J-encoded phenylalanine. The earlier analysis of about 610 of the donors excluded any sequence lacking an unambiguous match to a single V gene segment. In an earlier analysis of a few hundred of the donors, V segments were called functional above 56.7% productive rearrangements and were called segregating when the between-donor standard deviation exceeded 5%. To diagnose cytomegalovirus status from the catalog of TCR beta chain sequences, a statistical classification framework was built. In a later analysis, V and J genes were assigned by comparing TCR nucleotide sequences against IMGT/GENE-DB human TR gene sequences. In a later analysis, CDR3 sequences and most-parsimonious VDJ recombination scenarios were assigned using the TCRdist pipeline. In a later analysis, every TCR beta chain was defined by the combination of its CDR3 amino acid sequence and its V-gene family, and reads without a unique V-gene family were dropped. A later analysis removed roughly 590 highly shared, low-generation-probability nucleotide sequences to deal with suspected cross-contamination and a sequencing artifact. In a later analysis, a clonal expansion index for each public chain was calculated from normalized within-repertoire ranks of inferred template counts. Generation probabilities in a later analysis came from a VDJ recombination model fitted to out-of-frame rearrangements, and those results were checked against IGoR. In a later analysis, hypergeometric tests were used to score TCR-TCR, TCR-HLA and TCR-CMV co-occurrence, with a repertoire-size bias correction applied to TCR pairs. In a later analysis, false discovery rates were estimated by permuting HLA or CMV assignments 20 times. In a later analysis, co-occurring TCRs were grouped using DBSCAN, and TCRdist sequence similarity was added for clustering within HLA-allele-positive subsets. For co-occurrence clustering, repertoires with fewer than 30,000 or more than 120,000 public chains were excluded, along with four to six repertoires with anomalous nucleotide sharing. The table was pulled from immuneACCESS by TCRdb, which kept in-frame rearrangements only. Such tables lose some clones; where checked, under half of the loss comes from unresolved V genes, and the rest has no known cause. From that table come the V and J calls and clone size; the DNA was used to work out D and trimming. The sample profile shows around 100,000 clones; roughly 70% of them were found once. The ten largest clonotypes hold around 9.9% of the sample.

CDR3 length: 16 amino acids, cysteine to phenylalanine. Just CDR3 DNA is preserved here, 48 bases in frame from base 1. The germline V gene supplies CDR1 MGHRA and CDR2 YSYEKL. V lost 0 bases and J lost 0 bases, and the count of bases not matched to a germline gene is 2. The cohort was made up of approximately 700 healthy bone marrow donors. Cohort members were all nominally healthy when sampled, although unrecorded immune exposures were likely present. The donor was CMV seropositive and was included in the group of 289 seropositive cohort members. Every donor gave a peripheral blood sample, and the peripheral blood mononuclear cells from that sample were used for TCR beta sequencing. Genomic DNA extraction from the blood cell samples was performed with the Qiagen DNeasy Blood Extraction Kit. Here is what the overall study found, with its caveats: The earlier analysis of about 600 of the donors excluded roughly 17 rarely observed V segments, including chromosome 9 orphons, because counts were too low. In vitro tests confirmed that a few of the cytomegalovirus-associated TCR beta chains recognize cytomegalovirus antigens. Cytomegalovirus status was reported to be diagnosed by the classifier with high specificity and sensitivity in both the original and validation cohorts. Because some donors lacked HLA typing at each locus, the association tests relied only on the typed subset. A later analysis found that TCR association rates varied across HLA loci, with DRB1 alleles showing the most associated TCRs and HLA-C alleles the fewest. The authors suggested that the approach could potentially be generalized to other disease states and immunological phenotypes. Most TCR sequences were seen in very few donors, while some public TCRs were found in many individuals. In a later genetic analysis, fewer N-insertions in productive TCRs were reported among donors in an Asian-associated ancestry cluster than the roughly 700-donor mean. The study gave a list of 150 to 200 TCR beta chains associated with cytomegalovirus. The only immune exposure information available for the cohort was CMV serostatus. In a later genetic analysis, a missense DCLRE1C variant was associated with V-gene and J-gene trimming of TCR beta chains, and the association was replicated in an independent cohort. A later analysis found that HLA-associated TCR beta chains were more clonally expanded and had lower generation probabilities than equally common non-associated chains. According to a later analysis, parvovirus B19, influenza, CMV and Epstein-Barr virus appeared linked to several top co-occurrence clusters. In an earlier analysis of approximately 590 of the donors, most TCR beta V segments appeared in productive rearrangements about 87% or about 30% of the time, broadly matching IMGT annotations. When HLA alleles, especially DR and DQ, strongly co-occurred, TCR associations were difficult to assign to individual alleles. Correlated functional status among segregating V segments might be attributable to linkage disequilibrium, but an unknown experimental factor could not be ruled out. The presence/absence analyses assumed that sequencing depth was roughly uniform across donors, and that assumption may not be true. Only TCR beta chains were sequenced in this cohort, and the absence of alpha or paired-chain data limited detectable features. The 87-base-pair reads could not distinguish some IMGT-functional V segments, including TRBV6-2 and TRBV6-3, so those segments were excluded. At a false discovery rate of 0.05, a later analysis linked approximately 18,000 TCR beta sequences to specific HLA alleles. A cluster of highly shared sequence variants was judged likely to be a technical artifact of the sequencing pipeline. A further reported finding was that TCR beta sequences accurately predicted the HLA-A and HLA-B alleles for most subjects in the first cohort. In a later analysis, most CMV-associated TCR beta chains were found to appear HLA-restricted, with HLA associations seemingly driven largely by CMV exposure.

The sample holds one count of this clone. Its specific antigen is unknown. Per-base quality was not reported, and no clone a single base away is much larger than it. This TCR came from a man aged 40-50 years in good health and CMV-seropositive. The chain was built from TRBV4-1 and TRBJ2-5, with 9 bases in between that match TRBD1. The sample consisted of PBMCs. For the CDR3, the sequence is CASSQEGTGYQETQYF. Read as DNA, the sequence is TGCGCCAGCAGCCAAGAAGGGACAGGGTACCAAGAGACCCAGTACTTC.